The following is a TCR beta chain sequence with its context. Per the original methods: The authors estimated nucleated cell counts from reference gene primer amplification. Sequencing used immunoSEQ multiplex PCR; TCRdb keeps in-frame clones, though not all of them. That table gives V, J and clone size, and the DNA gave D and trimming. Of hundreds of thousands of clones in the sample, 80% to 90% were seen once. The entry originates in a study of blood T cell repertoires in COVID-19. Per germline, CDR1 MNHEY and CDR2 SVGAGI. V was clipped by 4 bases and J by 5 bases; unmatched bases: 8. This CDR3 contains 16 residues.

This TCR was sampled from a woman aged 45-65 years with acute or convalescent COVID-19. The specimen sequenced was peripheral blood. The chain carries TRBV6-5 and TRBJ1-6; TRBD1 agrees at 7 bases. CDR3 region: CASSWGQTGHNSPLHF. The CDR3 nucleotides read TGTGCCAGCAGTTGGGGACAGACAGGGCATAATTCACCCCTCCACTTT.